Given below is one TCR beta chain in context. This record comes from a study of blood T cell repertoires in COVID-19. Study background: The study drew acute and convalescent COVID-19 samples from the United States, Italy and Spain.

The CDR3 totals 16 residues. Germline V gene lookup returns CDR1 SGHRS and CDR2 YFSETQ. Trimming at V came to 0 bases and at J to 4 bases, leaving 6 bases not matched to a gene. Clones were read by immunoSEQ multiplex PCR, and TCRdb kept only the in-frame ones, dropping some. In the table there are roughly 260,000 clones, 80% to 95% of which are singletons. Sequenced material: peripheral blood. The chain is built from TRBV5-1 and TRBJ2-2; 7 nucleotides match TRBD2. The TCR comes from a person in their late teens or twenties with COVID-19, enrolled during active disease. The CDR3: CASSLAVAGSTGELFF. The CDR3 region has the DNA TGCGCCAGCAGCTTGGCCGTAGCGGGCAGCACCGGGGAGCTGTTTTTT.